Given below is one T cell receptor (beta chain) in context. The antigen remains unidentified. Germline lookup yields CDR1 MGHRA and CDR2 YSYEKL. This CDR3 spans 18 amino acids. V dropped 0 bases and J dropped 0; count of bases not matched to a gene: 4. Data came from immunoSEQ multiplex PCR; TCRdb stores just in-frame clones and leaves some out. Of 600,000 to 700,000 clones in the sample, less than 80% are singletons; the top ten hold roughly 2%. This sample stems from a study of shared clonotypes between healthy human individuals. General study points: Rarefaction gave evidence that sorted-subset sequencing remained incomplete despite large depth. Larger estimated richness was generally seen in naive subsets than in memory subsets.

The TCR was taken from a woman aged 25 to 45 in good health. V usage is TRBV4-1 and J usage is TRBJ2-6; TRBD2 aligns across 8 bases. The sequencing sample was made of memory CD4+ T cells sorted from blood. Regarding subset: CD45RA-negative fraction. The CDR3 sequence is CASSQETSESSGANVLTF. The CDR3 DNA sequence: TGCGCCAGCAGCCAAGAGACTAGCGAGAGCTCTGGGGCCAACGTCCTGACTTTC.